This is a list of T cell receptor beta chains from one sample in a study of blood T cells in healthy people across ages. Using its own MiXCR run on the 5' RACE reads, TCRdb lists one record per CDR3 protein. This sample has hundreds of thousands of distinct CDR3 sequences, with just over 55% found just once. Sequencing used blood. The receptors shown here come from a man between 40 and 49 years old in good health. Both conserved end residues are part of each CDR3. A D gene is named only where the DNA matches it firmly. Clone size is stated in some rows and not others, as once, few, many or a class when expanded.

j_call clone_size d_call v_call cdr3_nt cdr3_aa
TRBJ2-7 - TRBD1 TRBV4-2 TGTGCCAGCAGCCAAAACAGGGGGGAGTTTTACGAGCAGTACTTC CASSQNRGEFYEQYF
TRBJ1-1 once TRBD1 TRBV2 TGTGCCAGCAGTACTTGGACAGGCTCAGACACTGAAGCTTTCTTT CASSTWTGSDTEAFF
TRBJ2-1 - - TRBV19 TGTGCCAGTAGTATAGGGGGCTCCTACAATGAGCAGTTCTTC CASSIGGSYNEQFF
TRBJ2-5 - - TRBV29-1 TGCAGCGTTGACGAGGACCCGTTACAAGAGACCCAGTACTTC CSVDEDPLQETQYF
TRBJ2-1 - - TRBV7-3 TGTGCCAGCAGCTTAAACCGGGACCAGCAAGGGACCCAGTTCTTC CASSLNRDQQGTQFF
TRBJ1-2 - - TRBV24-1 TGTGCCACCAGTGATACCGGGAACGCCCTTAGCTATGGTGGCTACACCTTC CATSDTGNALSYGGYTF
TRBJ2-3 - TRBD2 TRBV7-2 TGTGCCAGCAGCTACGGGACTAGCGGGGGGACAGATACGCAGTATTTT CASSYGTSGGTDTQYF
TRBJ2-3 - TRBD2 TRBV25-1 TGTGCCAGCAGTGAATACCCCGCTAGCGGGGGTGGAGATACGCAGTATTTT CASSEYPASGGGDTQYF
TRBJ1-1 - TRBD1 TRBV2 TGTGCCAGCAGACCCGGGACAGGGTTCACTGAAGCTTTCTTT CASRPGTGFTEAFF
TRBJ2-1 - TRBD2 TRBV20-1 TGCAGTGCTAGTAGCGGGAGGGCAACCAATTACAATGAGCAGTTCTTC CSASSGRATNYNEQFF
TRBJ2-3 - - TRBV24-1 TGTGCCACCAGTGATTTGTCGGCGAGCACAGATACGCAGTATTTT CATSDLSASTDTQYF
TRBJ2-1 - - TRBV4-2 TGTGCCAGCAACCAAGGGACCAGACTAGGGGGCTACAATGAGCAGTTCTTC CASNQGTRLGGYNEQFF
TRBJ2-1 few - TRBV7-2 TGTGCCAGCAGCCCGAGGCGGGCTAACAATGAGCAGTTCTTC CASSPRRANNEQFF
TRBJ2-1 few - TRBV20-1 TGCAGTGCTAGGTTAGGCCATGAGCAGTTCTTC CSARLGHEQFF
TRBJ2-5 few - TRBV7-3 TGTGCCAGCAGCTCGGGACATTTCCAAGAGACCCAGTACTTC CASSSGHFQETQYF
TRBJ2-5 few TRBD2 TRBV20-1 TGCAGTGCTAGAGATCTAAATCCGGGACTAGCACAAGAGACCCAGTACTTC CSARDLNPGLAQETQYF
TRBJ2-6 - - TRBV7-9 TGTGCCAGCAGCTTAGGGAAGGTTTCTGGGGCCAACGTCCTGACTTTC CASSLGKVSGANVLTF
TRBJ2-7 - TRBD2 TRBV2 TGTGCCAGCAGGACGGTAGCGGGAGGGAGTTCCTACGAGCAGTACTTC CASRTVAGGSSYEQYF
TRBJ1-6 few TRBD1 TRBV12-3/TRBV12-4 TGTGCCAGCAGTTCCTGGACAGGGACGGCAAGCTCCTATAATTCACCCCTCCACTTT CASSSWTGTASSYNSPLHF
TRBJ2-5 few TRBD2 TRBV4-3 TGCGCCAGCAGCCCTCGACTAGCCTCGGTCCAAGAGACCCAGTACTTC CASSPRLASVQETQYF
TRBJ2-1 few TRBD2 TRBV7-2 TGTGCCAGCAGCTTAGGACTAGCGGAGAATGAGCAGTTCTTC CASSLGLAENEQFF
TRBJ1-1 - - TRBV7-2 TGTGCCAGCAGCTTAGGACCGATGAGGCTCTCTAACACTGAAGCTTTCTTT CASSLGPMRLSNTEAFF
TRBJ2-3 - - TRBV7-9 TGTGCCAGCAGCTTAATCAGTGGGTCAGATACGCAGTATTTT CASSLISGSDTQYF
TRBJ2-4 - TRBD1 TRBV4-2 TGTGCCAGCAGCCAAGAAGACAAGGGACAGGGGGCCTACGGGCAGTACTTC CASSQEDKGQGAYGQYF
TRBJ2-5 - - TRBV9 TGTGCCAGCAGCGTATTCGGGGACCAAGAGACCCAGTACTTC CASSVFGDQETQYF
TRBJ2-7 - - TRBV7-3 TGTGCCAGCAGCTTAGGCCCGGATCTCGCCCACGAGCAGTACTTC CASSLGPDLAHEQYF